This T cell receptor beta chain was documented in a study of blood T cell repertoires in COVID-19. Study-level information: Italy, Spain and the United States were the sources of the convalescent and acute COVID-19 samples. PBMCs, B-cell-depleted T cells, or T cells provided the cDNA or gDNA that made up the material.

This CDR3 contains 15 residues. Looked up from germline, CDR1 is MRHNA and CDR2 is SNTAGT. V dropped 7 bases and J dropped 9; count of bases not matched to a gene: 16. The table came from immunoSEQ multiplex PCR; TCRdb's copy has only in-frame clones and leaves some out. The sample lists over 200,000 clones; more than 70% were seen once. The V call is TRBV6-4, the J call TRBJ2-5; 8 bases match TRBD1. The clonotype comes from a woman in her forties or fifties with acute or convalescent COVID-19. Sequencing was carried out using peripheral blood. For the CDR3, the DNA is TGTGCCAGCACGGGGTTGACAGGGGCCCACGAGTCCCAGTACTTC. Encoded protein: CASTGLTGAHESQYF.